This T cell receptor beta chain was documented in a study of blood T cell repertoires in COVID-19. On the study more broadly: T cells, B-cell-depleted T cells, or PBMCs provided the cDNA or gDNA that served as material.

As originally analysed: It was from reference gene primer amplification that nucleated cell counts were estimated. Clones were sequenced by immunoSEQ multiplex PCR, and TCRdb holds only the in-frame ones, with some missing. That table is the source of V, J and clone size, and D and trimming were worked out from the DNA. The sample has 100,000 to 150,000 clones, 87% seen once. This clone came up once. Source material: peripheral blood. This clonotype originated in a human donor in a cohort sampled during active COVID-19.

The CDR3 reads CASSQEIGGNQPQHF. DNA for the CDR3: TGTGCCAGCAGCCAAGAAATAGGGGGCAATCAGCCCCAGCATTTT. This chain uses TRBV3-1 (or the pseudogene TRBV3-2) with TRBJ1-5; a weak D match, TRBD1 (5 bases). The germline gives CDR1 LGHDT, CDR2 YNNKEL (reference sequence). The V and J ends lost 0 bases and 2 bases respectively, with 8 bases between them. The CDR3 extends over 15 amino acids.